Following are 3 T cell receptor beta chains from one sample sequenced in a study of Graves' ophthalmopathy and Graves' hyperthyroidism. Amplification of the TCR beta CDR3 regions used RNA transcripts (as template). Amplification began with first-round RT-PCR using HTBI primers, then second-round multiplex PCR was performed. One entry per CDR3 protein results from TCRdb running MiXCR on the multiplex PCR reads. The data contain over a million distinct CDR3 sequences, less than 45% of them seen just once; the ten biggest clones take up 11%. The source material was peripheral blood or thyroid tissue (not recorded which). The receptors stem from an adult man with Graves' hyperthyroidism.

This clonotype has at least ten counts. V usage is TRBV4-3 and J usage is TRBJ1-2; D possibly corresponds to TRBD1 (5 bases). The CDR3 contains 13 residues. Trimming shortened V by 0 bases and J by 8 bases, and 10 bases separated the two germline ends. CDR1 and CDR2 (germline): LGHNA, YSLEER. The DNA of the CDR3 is TGCGCCAGCAGCCAAGACGGGGCCGGGGGCTACACCTTC. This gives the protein CASSQDGAGGYTF.

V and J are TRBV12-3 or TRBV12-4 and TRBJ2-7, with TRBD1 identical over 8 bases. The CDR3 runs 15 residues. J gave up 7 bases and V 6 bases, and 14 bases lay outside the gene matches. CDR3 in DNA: TGTGCCAGCAGATGGGGTAGGACAGGGACCCGAGAGCAGTACTTC. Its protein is CASRWGRTGTREQYF.

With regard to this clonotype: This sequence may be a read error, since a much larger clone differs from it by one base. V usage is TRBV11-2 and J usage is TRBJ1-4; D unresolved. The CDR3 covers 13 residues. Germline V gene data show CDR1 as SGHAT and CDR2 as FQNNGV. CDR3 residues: CANSRDGNEKLFF. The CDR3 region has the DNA TGTGCCAACAGCCGCGACGGAAATGAAAAACTGTTTTTT.